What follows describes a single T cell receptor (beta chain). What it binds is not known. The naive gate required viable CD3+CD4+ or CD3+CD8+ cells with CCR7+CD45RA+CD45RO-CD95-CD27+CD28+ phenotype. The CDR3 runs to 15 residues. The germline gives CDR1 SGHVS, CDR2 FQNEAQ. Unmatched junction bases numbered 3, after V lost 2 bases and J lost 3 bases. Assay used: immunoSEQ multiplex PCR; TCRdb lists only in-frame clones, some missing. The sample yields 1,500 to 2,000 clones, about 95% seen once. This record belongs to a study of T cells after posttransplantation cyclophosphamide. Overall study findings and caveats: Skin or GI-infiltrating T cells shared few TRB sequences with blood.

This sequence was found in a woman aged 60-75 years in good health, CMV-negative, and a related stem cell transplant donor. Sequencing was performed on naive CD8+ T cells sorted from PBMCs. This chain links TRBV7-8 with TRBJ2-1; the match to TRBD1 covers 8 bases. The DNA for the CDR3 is TGTGCCAGCAGCTTATCAGGGGGCCGCTACAATGAGCAGTTCTTC. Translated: CASSLSGGRYNEQFF.